This T cell receptor beta chain was observed in a study of cytomegalovirus exposure and HLA in healthy donors. 60 Vbeta and 13 Jbeta primers were used in PCR. Here immunoSEQ multiplex PCR was the method, and the copy in TCRdb shows in-frame clones only, minus some. The table has about 200,000 clones, about 87% seen once. Study results and caveats: In a later analysis, an Asian-associated ancestry cluster reportedly showed fewer N-insertions than the approximately 670-donor mean.

On this clone itself: As yet, its antigen is unknown.

Germline CDR1 is SNHLY and CDR2 is FYNNEI. Trimming cost V 6 bases and J 3 bases, with 8 bases left between them. This CDR3 contains 12 residues. The chain carries TRBV2 and TRBJ1-1; no definite D call. The receptor was isolated from a young man in good health and CMV-seronegative. The specimen sequenced was PBMCs. The CDR3 region is CASRGQDTEAFF. DNA for the CDR3: TGTGCCAGCAGGGGTCAGGACACTGAAGCTTTCTTT.